This TCR beta chain is drawn from a study of T cell responses to AZD1222 COVID-19 vaccine. The assay was immunoSEQ multiplex PCR, and TCRdb's table has in-frame clones only and misses some. The table includes over 120,000 clones, roughly 92% detected once. The CDR3 contains 18 residues. Germline trimming cut 2 bases from V and 2 bases from J; bases unmatched to any gene: 5. The V gene's germline CDR1 is SGDLS and CDR2 YYNGEE. The J gene is TRBJ2-1, the V gene TRBV9; 15 nucleotides align to TRBD2. The sequence was collected from an adult in good health. The specimen was peripheral blood, collected on day 0 of AZD1222 vaccination. CDR3 amino acids: CASSVRTSGRAPYNEQFF. CDR3 sequence (DNA): TGTGCCAGCAGCGTCCGGACTAGCGGGAGGGCCCCCTACAATGAGCAGTTCTTC.